The rows below give T cell receptor beta chains drawn from one sample of a study of blood T cell repertoires in COVID-19. The repertoire was sequenced with immunoSEQ multiplex PCR; TCRdb's copy has only in-frame clones and lacks some. The sample carries roughly 59,000 clones, about 72% recorded once. The sample consisted of peripheral blood. The receptors come from a man aged 80 or over with acute or convalescent COVID-19. Both conserved end residues are part of each CDR3. Fields, in order: D gene, CDR3 length, V gene, clone size, J gene, CDR3 protein, CDR3 DNA. D genes are given only for firm matches. Size is stated for part of the rows, as once, few or many counts, or as a class when the clone is expanded.

D: .
length: 13
V: TRBV6-5
size: .
J: TRBJ2-2
CDR3: CASSVKGAGELFF
DNA: TGTGCCAGCAGCGTAAAAGGGGCCGGGGAGCTGTTTTTT

D: TRBD1
length: 14
V: TRBV5-4
size: .
J: TRBJ1-1
CDR3: CASSEGAIGTEAFF
DNA: TGTGCCAGCAGCGAGGGGGCGATTGGCACTGAAGCTTTCTTT

D: TRBD1
length: 13
V: TRBV2
size: .
J: TRBJ2-1
CDR3: CASRWDRSNEQFF
DNA: TGTGCCAGCAGATGGGACAGAAGCAATGAGCAGTTCTTC

D: TRBD1
length: 16
V: TRBV6-5
size: .
J: TRBJ1-5
CDR3: CASSSKGTVSGQPQHF
DNA: TGTGCCAGCAGTTCCAAGGGGACAGTATCAGGTCAGCCCCAGCATTTT

D: .
length: 16
V: TRBV19
size: .
J: TRBJ1-5
CDR3: CASSIQSLGANQPQHF
DNA: TGTGCCAGTAGTATACAGTCCTTGGGGGCAAATCAGCCCCAGCATTTT

D: .
length: 15
V: TRBV30
size: .
J: TRBJ1-2
CDR3: CAWTKSRGGSYGYTF
DNA: TGTGCCTGGACCAAGAGTCGCGGAGGGAGCTATGGCTACACCTTC

D: TRBD2
length: 19
V: TRBV24-1
size: .
J: TRBJ2-5
CDR3: CATSDLQPSGRVPPETQYF
DNA: TGTGCCACCAGTGATTTGCAGCCTAGCGGGAGGGTACCGCCCGAGACCCAGTACTTC

D: TRBD1
length: 16
V: TRBV5-8
size: .
J: TRBJ1-5
CDR3: CASSLGGQGPNQPQHF
DNA: TGTGCCAGCAGCTTGGGGGGACAGGGACCGAATCAGCCCCAGCATTTT

D: TRBD1
length: 15
V: TRBV27
size: once
J: TRBJ1-4
CDR3: CASSSRDSFNEKLFF
DNA: TGTGCCAGCAGTTCCCGGGACAGCTTTAATGAAAAACTGTTTTTT

D: .
length: 14
V: TRBV3-1/TRBV3-2
size: .
J: TRBJ1-1
CDR3: CASSRRRMNTEAFF
DNA: TGTGCCAGCAGCCGGCGCAGGATGAACACTGAAGCTTTCTTT

D: .
length: 14
V: TRBV29-1
size: few
J: TRBJ1-2
CDR3: CSVEGTTDNYGYTF
DNA: TGCAGCGTTGAAGGCACGACAGATAACTATGGCTACACCTTC

D: TRBD1
length: 15
V: TRBV5-1
size: .
J: TRBJ1-3
CDR3: CASSRDRASGNTIYF
DNA: TGCGCCAGCAGCCGGGACAGGGCCTCTGGAAACACCATATATTTT

D: TRBD2
length: 16
V: TRBV11-1
size: few
J: TRBJ2-7
CDR3: CASSSELAGASYEQYF
DNA: TGTGCCAGCAGCTCAGAACTAGCGGGCGCGTCCTACGAGCAGTACTTC

D: .
length: 15
V: TRBV2
size: .
J: TRBJ1-2
CDR3: CASRDSLSTNYGYTF
DNA: TGTGCCAGCAGGGACAGCCTCTCCACTAACTATGGCTACACCTTC

D: TRBD1
length: 15
V: TRBV15
size: .
J: TRBJ1-4
CDR3: CATSLQGESNEKLFF
DNA: TGTGCCACCAGTCTGCAGGGGGAATCTAATGAAAAACTGTTTTTT